This is a list of T cell receptor beta chains from one sample in a study of OX40 agonist ivuxolimab in advanced cancers. Sequencing used immunoSEQ multiplex PCR; TCRdb keeps in-frame clones, though not all of them. The table lists more than 100,000 clones, 90% of them singletons, with 0.95% to 1.4% in the top ten. The input for sequencing was CD4+ or CD8+ T cells sorted from blood, taken in a trial of the OX40 agonist ivuxolimab. The receptors here all came from an adult with an advanced solid tumor such as melanoma, head and neck, liver or kidney cancer. Both conserved end residues are part of each CDR3. The D gene is left open where the match is weak. Clone sizes are given selectively: once, few, many, or a class where the clone is expanded.

clone size | J gene | V gene | D gene | CDR3 length | CDR3 protein | CDR3 DNA
- | TRBJ2-2 | TRBV21-1 | - | 18 | CASSIRGGRGTTAGELFF | TGTGCCAGCAGCATACGGGGGGGCAGGGGAACCACCGCCGGGGAGCTGTTTTTT
- | TRBJ1-2 | TRBV2 | - | 15 | CASTAEPTAGYGYTF | TGTGCCAGCACCGCCGAGCCGACCGCGGGCTATGGCTACACCTTC
- | TRBJ2-6 | TRBV18 | - | 16 | CASSPPGIAGANVLTF | TGTGCCAGCTCACCACCTGGTATAGCTGGGGCCAACGTCCTGACTTTC
- | TRBJ2-6 | TRBV7-8 | TRBD1 | 20 | CASSPLRAGGRTAGANVLTF | TGTGCCAGCAGCCCGTTGCGGGCAGGGGGCCGAACTGCTGGGGCCAACGTCCTGACTTTC
- | TRBJ1-1 | TRBV5-5 | - | 13 | CASSWGQGAWVFF | -
few | TRBJ2-7 | TRBV19 | - | 14 | CASSREQGVYEQYF | TGTGCCAGCAGTCGGGAACAGGGAGTCTACGAGCAGTACTTC
once | TRBJ2-1 | TRBV11-2 | - | 16 | CASSLELISSYNEQFF | TGTGCCAGCAGCTTAGAGTTGATCAGCTCCTACAATGAGCAGTTCTTC
- | TRBJ2-7 | TRBV9 | - | 14 | CASSAPTPPYEQYF | TGTGCCAGCAGCGCTCCGACACCTCCCTACGAGCAGTACTTC
- | TRBJ2-4 | TRBV5-4 | TRBD1 | 11 | CASSLGTVWYF | TGTGCCAGCAGCTTAGGGACAGTGTGGTACTTC
- | TRBJ2-1 | TRBV19 | - | 13 | CASSLSRYNEQFF | TGTGCCAGTAGTCTCTCGAGGTACAATGAGCAGTTCTTC
- | TRBJ1-4 | TRBV9 | - | 15 | CASSVGLGFNEKLFF | TGTGCCAGCAGCGTAGGCCTGGGGTTTAATGAAAAACTGTTTTTT
- | TRBJ1-2 | TRBV19 | - | 15 | CASSTAQGTNYGYTF | TGTGCCAGTAGTACGGCGCAGGGGACAAACTATGGCTACACCTTC
- | TRBJ2-7 | TRBV9 | TRBD2 | 17 | CASSVGASGSAPYEQYF | TGTGCCAGCAGCGTAGGGGCTAGCGGGAGCGCCCCTTACGAGCAGTACTTC
once | TRBJ1-1 | TRBV28 | - | 17 | CASSFIGLAYGGTEAFF | TGTGCCAGCAGTTTCATAGGGTTGGCGTACGGGGGCACTGAAGCTTTCTTT
- | TRBJ2-7 | TRBV6-5 | TRBD1 | 13 | CASSYDRDGEQYF | TGTGCCAGCAGTTACGACAGGGACGGCGAGCAGTACTTC
- | TRBJ1-1 | TRBV28 | TRBD1 | 13 | CAYRTGVNTEAFF | TGTGCCTATCGGACAGGGGTGAACACTGAAGCTTTCTTT
- | TRBJ1-2 | TRBV7-2 | TRBD1 | 15 | CASSLEVQGAYGYTF | TGTGCCAGCAGCTTAGAGGTGCAGGGGGCGTATGGCTACACCTTC
- | TRBJ1-3 | TRBV2 | - | 13 | CASRKSSGNTIYF | TGTGCCAGCAGAAAAAGCTCTGGAAACACCATATATTTT
- | TRBJ1-1 | TRBV5-4 | TRBD1 | 15 | CASSLSQGATTEAFF | TGTGCCAGCAGCTTGTCTCAGGGGGCGACCACTGAAGCTTTCTTT
- | TRBJ1-4 | TRBV5-4 | - | 15 | CASSAPGSANEKLFF | TGTGCCAGCAGCGCACCAGGGTCGGCTAATGAAAAACTGTTTTTT
- | TRBJ1-1 | TRBV30 | - | 12 | CAWSTQTSEAFF | TGTGCCTGGAGTACGCAGACCTCTGAAGCTTTCTTT
- | TRBJ2-1 | TRBV6-6 | TRBD2 | 14 | CASTASGRRWEQFF | TGTGCCAGCACTGCTAGCGGGAGAAGATGGGAGCAGTTCTTC
- | TRBJ1-5 | TRBV27 | - | 14 | CASSLSLPNQPQHF | TGTGCCAGCAGTTTATCCCTCCCCAATCAGCCCCAGCATTTT
- | TRBJ2-2 | TRBV18 | - | 15 | CASSPAGKDTGELFF | TGTGCCAGCTCACCAGCAGGGAAGGACACCGGGGAGCTGTTTTTT
- | TRBJ2-1 | TRBV5-1 | TRBD2 | 17 | CASSGGLLAGGYNEQFF | TGCGCCAGCAGCGGGGGACTACTAGCGGGAGGATACAATGAGCAGTTCTTC
- | TRBJ1-2 | TRBV7-3 | TRBD1 | 16 | CASSLTPGGADYGYTF | TGTGCCAGCAGCTTAACGCCAGGGGGCGCCGACTATGGCTACACCTTC
- | TRBJ1-5 | TRBV2 | TRBD1 | 14 | CASSLTGGRQPQHF | TGTGCCAGCAGTCTGACAGGGGGAAGGCAGCCCCAGCATTTT
once | TRBJ2-7 | TRBV6-1 | TRBD1 | 14 | CASSESRGRREQYF | TGTGCCAGCAGTGAATCGAGGGGGCGTCGGGAGCAGTACTTC
- | TRBJ2-7 | TRBV28 | - | 13 | CASTLGGGYEQYF | TGTGCCAGCACCTTAGGGGGAGGCTACGAGCAGTACTTC
- | TRBJ1-5 | TRBV7-3 | - | 17 | CASSFRQPGAGDQPQHF | TGTGCCAGCAGCTTTCGCCAGCCTGGGGCGGGGGATCAGCCCCAGCATTTT
- | TRBJ2-1 | TRBV7-2 | TRBD1 | 12 | CASSSTGEGQFF | TGTGCCAGCAGCTCGACAGGGGAAGGGCAGTTCTTC
- | TRBJ1-2 | TRBV2 | - | 15 | CASRERGGEYYGYTF | TGTGCCAGCAGGGAGAGAGGAGGGGAGTACTATGGCTACACCTTC
- | TRBJ2-3 | TRBV10-1 | - | 13 | CASSAPNTDTQYF | TGCGCCAGCAGTGCCCCCAACACAGATACGCAGTATTTT
- | TRBJ2-7 | TRBV28 | - | 13 | CASSLIRAGNQYF | TGTGCCAGCAGTTTAATTCGTGCTGGGAACCAGTACTTC
- | TRBJ1-6 | TRBV30 | TRBD1 | 14 | CAWSGGTGNSPLHF | TGTGCCTGGAGTGGGGGGACAGGTAATTCACCCCTCCACTTT
- | TRBJ2-1 | TRBV4-2 | - | 14 | CASSGGRERNEQFF | TGTGCCAGCAGTGGGGGGCGGGAGAGAAATGAGCAGTTCTTC
- | TRBJ2-1 | TRBV15 | - | 15 | CATSRDLGAYNEQFF | TGTGCCACCAGCAGAGATTTAGGGGCCTACAATGAGCAGTTCTTC
- | TRBJ2-7 | TRBV2 | - | 15 | CATSQGGGPNYEQYF | TGTGCCACCTCCCAGGGGGGTGGGCCTAACTACGAGCAGTACTTC
- | TRBJ1-1 | TRBV18 | - | 15 | CASSHMVTDPLPAFF | TGTGCCAGCTCACATATGGTGACGGACCCTCTACCGGCTTTCTTT
few | TRBJ1-5 | TRBV10-3 | - | 15 | CAISNSDRPNQPQHF | TGTGCCATCAGTAATTCGGACAGACCGAATCAGCCCCAGCATTTT
once | TRBJ1-1 | TRBV27 | TRBD1 | 14 | CASSHYTGGAEAFF | TGTGCCAGCAGTCATTATACAGGGGGCGCCGAAGCTTTCTTT
- | TRBJ1-2 | TRBV5-5 | - | 16 | CASSLVRTPTNYGYTF | TGTGCCAGCAGCTTGGTCAGAACCCCAACTAACTATGGCTACACCTTC
- | TRBJ2-3 | TRBV9 | TRBD2 | 14 | CASSVGSGSDTQYF | TGTGCCAGCAGCGTGGGTAGCGGGAGTGATACGCAGTATTTT
- | TRBJ2-3 | TRBV6-5 | TRBD1 | 15 | CASRLQGESTDTQYF | TGTGCCAGCAGACTACAGGGGGAAAGTACAGATACGCAGTATTTT
- | TRBJ2-1 | TRBV5-1 | TRBD2 | 18 | CASSKVAGGPSTYNEQFF | TGCGCCAGCAGCAAAGTAGCGGGAGGGCCTAGCACCTACAATGAGCAGTTCTTC
- | TRBJ1-1 | TRBV5-1 | - | 14 | CASSWTAGRTEAFF | TGCGCCAGCAGTTGGACCGCGGGACGCACTGAAGCTTTCTTT